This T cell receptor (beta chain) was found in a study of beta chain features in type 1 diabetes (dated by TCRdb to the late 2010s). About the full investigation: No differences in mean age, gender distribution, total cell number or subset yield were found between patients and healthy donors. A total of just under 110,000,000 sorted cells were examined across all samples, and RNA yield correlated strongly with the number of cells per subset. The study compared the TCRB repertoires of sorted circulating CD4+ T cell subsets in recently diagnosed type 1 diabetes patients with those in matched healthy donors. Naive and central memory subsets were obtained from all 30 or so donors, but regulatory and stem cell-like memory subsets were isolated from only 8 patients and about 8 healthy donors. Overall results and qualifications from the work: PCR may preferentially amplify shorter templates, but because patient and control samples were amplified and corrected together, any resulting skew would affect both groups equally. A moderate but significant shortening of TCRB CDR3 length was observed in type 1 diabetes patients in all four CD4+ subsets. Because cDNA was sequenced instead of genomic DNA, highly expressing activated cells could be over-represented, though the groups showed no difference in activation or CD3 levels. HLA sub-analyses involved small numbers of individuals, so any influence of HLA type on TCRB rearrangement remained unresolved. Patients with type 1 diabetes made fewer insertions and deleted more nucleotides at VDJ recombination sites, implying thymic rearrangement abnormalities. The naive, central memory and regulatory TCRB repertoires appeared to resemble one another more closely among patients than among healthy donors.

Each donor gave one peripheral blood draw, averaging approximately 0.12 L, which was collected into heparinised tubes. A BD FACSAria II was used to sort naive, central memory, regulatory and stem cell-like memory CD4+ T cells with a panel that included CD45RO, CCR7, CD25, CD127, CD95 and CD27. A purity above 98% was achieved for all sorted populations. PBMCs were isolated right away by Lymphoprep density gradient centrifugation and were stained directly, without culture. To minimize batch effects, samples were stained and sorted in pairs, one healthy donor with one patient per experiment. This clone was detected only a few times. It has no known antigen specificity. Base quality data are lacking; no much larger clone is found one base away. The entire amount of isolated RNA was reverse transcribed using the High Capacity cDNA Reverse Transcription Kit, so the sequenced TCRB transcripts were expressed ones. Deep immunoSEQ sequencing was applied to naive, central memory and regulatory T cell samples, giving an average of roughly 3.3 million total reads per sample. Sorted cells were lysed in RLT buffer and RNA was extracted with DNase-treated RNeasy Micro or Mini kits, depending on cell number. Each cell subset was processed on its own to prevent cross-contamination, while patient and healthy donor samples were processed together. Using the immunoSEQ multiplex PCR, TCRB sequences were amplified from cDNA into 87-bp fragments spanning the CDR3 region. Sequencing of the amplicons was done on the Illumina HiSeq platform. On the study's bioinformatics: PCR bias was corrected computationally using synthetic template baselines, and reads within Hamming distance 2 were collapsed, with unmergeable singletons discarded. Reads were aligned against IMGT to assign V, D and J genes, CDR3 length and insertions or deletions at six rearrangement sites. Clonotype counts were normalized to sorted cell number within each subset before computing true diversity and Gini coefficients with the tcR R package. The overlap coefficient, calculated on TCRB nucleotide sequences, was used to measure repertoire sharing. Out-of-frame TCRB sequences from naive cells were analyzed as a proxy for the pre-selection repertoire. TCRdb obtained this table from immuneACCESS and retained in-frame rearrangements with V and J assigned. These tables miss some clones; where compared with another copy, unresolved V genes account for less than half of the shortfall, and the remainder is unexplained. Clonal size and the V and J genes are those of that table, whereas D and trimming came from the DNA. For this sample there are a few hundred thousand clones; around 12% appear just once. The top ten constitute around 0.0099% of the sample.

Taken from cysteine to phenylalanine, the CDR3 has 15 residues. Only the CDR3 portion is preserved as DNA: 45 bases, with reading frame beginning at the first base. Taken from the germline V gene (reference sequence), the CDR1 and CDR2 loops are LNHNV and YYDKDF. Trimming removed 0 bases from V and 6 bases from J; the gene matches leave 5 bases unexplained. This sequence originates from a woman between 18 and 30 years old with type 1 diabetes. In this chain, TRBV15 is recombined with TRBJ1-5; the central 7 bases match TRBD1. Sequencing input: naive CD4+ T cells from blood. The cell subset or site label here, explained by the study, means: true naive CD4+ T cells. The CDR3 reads CATSRDQGGIQPQHF. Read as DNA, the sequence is TGTGCCACCAGCAGAGATCAGGGGGGAATTCAGCCCCAGCATTTT.